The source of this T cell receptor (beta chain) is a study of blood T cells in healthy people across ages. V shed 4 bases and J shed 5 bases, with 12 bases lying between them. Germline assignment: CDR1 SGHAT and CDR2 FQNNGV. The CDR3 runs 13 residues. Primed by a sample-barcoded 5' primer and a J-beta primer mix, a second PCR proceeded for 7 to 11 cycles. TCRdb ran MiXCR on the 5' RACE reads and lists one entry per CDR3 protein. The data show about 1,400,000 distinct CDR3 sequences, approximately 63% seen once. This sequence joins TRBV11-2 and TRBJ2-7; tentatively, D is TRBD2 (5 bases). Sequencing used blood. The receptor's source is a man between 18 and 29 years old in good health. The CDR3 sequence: CASSSDPGDEQYF. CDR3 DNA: TGTGCCAGCAGCTCGGACCCCGGGGACGAGCAGTACTTC.